This T cell receptor beta chain comes out of a study of cytomegalovirus exposure and HLA in healthy donors (dated by TCRdb to the late 2010s). Notes on the research overall: According to an earlier analysis of 450 to 650 of the donors, some 170 million T cells yielded approximately 120 million unique TCR beta sequences and about 300 Gb of sequence data. A separate validation cohort of approximately 130 different subjects was used in addition to the 666-subject first cohort. Both class I and class II loci were covered by HLA typing, at four-digit resolution. In a later genetic analysis, genome-wide SNP genotypes for about 65% of the roughly 670 donors were used, and that subset was treated as a discovery cohort. The later analysis used no new phenotypic data to find candidate immune exposures, relying instead on TCR beta sequences and their occurrence across donors. The number of donors typed differed by locus, with roughly 629-640 for A, B, C, DRB1 and DQB1, around 500 for DQA1, over 600 for DPA1, and some 450 for DPB1. The study was designed to test whether signatures of past pathogen exposure could be identified by cataloging public T cell receptors. To predict cytomegalovirus infection status, the study brought together high-throughput TCR immunosequencing, statistical association of individual TCRs with disease status, and machine learning. Among some 400 genotyped donors of the cohort, an average of approximately 200,000 unique TCR beta nucleotide sequences was sequenced per donor, of which about 18% were non-productive. Among the roughly 400 genotyped donors, approximately 82% belonged to the genetic ancestry cluster associated with self-reported Caucasian donors. Roughly 5 DR-DQ haplotypes were handled as single units for association and clustering because linkage in the cohort was strong. An earlier analysis of around 540 of the donors applied high-throughput TCR beta sequencing to assess whether each TCR beta V gene segment acted as functional or pseudogenic. The T cell repertoires of several hundred subjects were profiled by immunosequencing and related to cytomegalovirus serostatus. In a later analysis, previously published TCR beta repertoires from fewer than 750 donors were re-analyzed and high-resolution HLA genotyping was added so that TCR occurrence patterns could be studied. Around 320 gigabases of sequencing data and approximately 85 million unique TCR sequences were included in an early release covering around 650 HLA-typed donors. Every repertoire in the discovery cohort had been generated on one and the same sequencing platform. Donor age, sex, ethnicity and CMV serostatus were compiled together with the repertoire data.

On this clone itself: Its binding antigen is unknown. No per-base quality is available; no much larger clone lies one base away.

The library relied on the immunoSEQ multiplex PCR assay. A mixture of 60 forward primers for TCR Vbeta segments and 13 reverse primers for TCR Jbeta segments was used in the multiplex PCR. The CDR3 region of rearranged TCR beta genes was amplified from genomic DNA by a multiplex PCR assay. Amplified TCR beta libraries were sequenced as 87-base-pair reads on the Illumina HiSeq System. As for the original processing: A later analysis tallied around 80 million unique TCR beta chains across the 640 or so repertoires, and some 10 million of those chains were shared by two or more donors. Raw reads were error-corrected and collapsed into unique sequences with a nearest-neighbor algorithm that merged closely related sequences to remove PCR and sequencing errors. Alignment of CDR3 sequences to IMGT reference sequences was used to assign V, D and J gene segments. For a sequence to be retained, a match of at least six nucleotides to both a V gene segment and a J gene segment was required. A rearrangement was called productive if the CDR3 had no stop codons and remained in frame with V and J, and every other rearrangement was called non-productive. Following IMGT convention, CDR3 was defined as the stretch from the second conserved V-encoded cysteine to the conserved J-encoded phenylalanine. The earlier analysis of fewer than 750 of the donors excluded sequences that lacked an unambiguous match to a single V gene segment. In an earlier analysis of around 590 of the donors, a V segment was called functional when productive rearrangements were above 56.7%, and segregating when the standard deviation between donors exceeded 5%. A statistical classification framework was built to diagnose cytomegalovirus status from the catalog of TCR beta chain sequences. A later analysis assigned V and J genes by comparing TCR nucleotide sequences with IMGT/GENE-DB human TR gene sequences. In a later analysis, CDR3 sequences and most-parsimonious VDJ recombination scenarios were assigned using the TCRdist pipeline. A later analysis defined each TCR beta chain by its CDR3 amino acid sequence plus V-gene family, and excluded reads lacking a unique V-gene family. To address suspected cross-contamination and a sequencing artifact, a later analysis removed 592 highly shared, low-generation-probability nucleotide sequences. A later analysis calculated a clonal expansion index for each public chain from normalized within-repertoire ranks of inferred template counts. A later analysis computed generation probabilities with a VDJ recombination model fitted to out-of-frame rearrangements, and checked the results against IGoR. A later analysis scored TCR-TCR, TCR-HLA and TCR-CMV co-occurrence with hypergeometric tests, applying a repertoire-size bias correction to TCR pairs. False discovery rates were estimated in a later analysis by permuting HLA or CMV assignments 20 times. In a later analysis, co-occurring TCRs were grouped using DBSCAN, with TCRdist sequence similarity added in when clustering inside HLA-allele-positive subsets. For co-occurrence clustering, repertoires with fewer than 30,000 or more than 120,000 public chains were excluded, along with five or six repertoires with anomalous nucleotide sharing. This immuneACCESS table, as held by TCRdb, lists in-frame sequences with V and J called but not all clones. Of the missing ones, under half trace to an unresolved V gene in checked studies; the others have no known cause. That table furnishes V, J and clone size, whereas the DNA furnished D and trimming. Across this sample there are about 110,000 clones, with 70% seen only once. The top ten hold around 8.2% of the sample.

In total, approximately 610 healthy bone marrow donors made up the cohort. At the time of sampling, all cohort members were nominally healthy, though unrecorded immune exposures were likely present. The donor was CMV seropositive and belonged to the group of around 300 seropositive cohort members. Every donor gave a peripheral blood sample, and the peripheral blood mononuclear cells from that sample were used for TCR beta sequencing. Genomic DNA extraction from the blood cell samples was performed with the Qiagen DNeasy Blood Extraction Kit. What the study reported, not specific to this receptor: Broadly in line with IMGT annotations, most TCR beta V segments showed up in productive rearrangements about 87% or about 30% of the time in an earlier analysis of 587 of the donors. This cohort had only TCR beta chains sequenced, and the lack of alpha or paired-chain data limited which features could be detected. A further reported finding was that TCR beta sequences accurately predicted the HLA-A and HLA-B alleles for most subjects in the first cohort. In a later genetic analysis, fewer N-insertions in productive TCRs were reported among donors in an Asian-associated ancestry cluster than the roughly 700-donor mean. Because counts were too low, approximately 18 rarely observed V segments, including chromosome 9 orphons, were excluded from the earlier analysis of several hundred of the donors. According to a later analysis, parvovirus B19, influenza, CMV and Epstein-Barr virus appeared linked to several top co-occurrence clusters. The authors suggested that the approach could potentially be generalized to other disease states and immunological phenotypes. Most TCR sequences were observed very rarely across donors, whereas some public TCRs were present in many individuals. The sequencing pipeline was judged likely to have produced a cluster of highly shared sequence variants as a technical artifact. Because some donors lacked HLA typing at each locus, the association tests relied only on the typed subset. The study gave a list of some 150 TCR beta chains associated with cytomegalovirus. A later analysis associated 17,000 or so TCR beta sequences with specific HLA alleles at a false discovery rate of 0.05. Correlated functional status among segregating V segments might reflect linkage disequilibrium, but an unknown experimental factor could not be ruled out. A later genetic analysis associated a missense DCLRE1C variant with V-gene and J-gene trimming of TCR beta chains, and an independent cohort replicated the association. Some IMGT-functional V segments, including TRBV6-2 and TRBV6-3, could not be distinguished by the 87-base-pair reads and were therefore excluded. In vitro tests confirmed that a few of the cytomegalovirus-associated TCR beta chains recognize cytomegalovirus antigens. Sequencing depth was assumed to be roughly uniform across donors in the presence/absence analyses, though that assumption may not hold. The only immune exposure information available for the cohort was CMV serostatus. When HLA alleles, especially DR and DQ, strongly co-occurred, attributing TCR associations to individual alleles was difficult. Compared with equally common non-associated chains, HLA-associated TCR beta chains in a later analysis were more clonally expanded and had lower generation probabilities. Cytomegalovirus status was reported to be diagnosed by the classifier with high specificity and sensitivity in both the original and validation cohorts. In a later analysis, the rate of TCR association differed among HLA loci, with DRB1 alleles having the most associated TCRs and HLA-C alleles having the fewest. A later analysis found that most CMV-associated TCR beta chains appeared HLA-restricted, with HLA associations seemingly driven largely by CMV exposure.

Relative to germline, V is 0 bases shorter and J is 0 bases shorter, with 7 bases between their ends. There are 15 amino acids in the CDR3, from cysteine to phenylalanine inclusive. Solely the CDR3 DNA is kept, with 45 bases framed from the first base. In the germline V gene, CDR1 corresponds to SGDLS and CDR2 to YYNGEE. The V gene is TRBV9 and the J gene is TRBJ2-1; the D gene assignment is ambiguous. Sequencing input: PBMCs. The TCR sequence derives from a man aged 25 to 40 in good health and CMV-seropositive. The CDR3 is CASSVGASSYNEQFF. In nucleotides, the sequence is TGTGCCAGCAGCGTAGGAGCGAGCTCCTACAATGAGCAGTTCTTC. Supplemented by the reference TRBV9 and TRBJ2-1 proteins around the CDR3, the complete variable domain is DSGVTQTPKHLITATGQRVTLRCSPRSGDLSVYWYQQSLDQGLQFLIQYYNGEERAKGNILERFSAQQFPDLHSELNLSSLELGDSALYFCASSVGASSYNEQFFGPGTRLTVL.